Listed below are T cell receptor beta chains from one sample, sequenced in a study of blood T cell repertoires in COVID-19. TCRdb's copy holds only in-frame clones and misses some; the assay was immunoSEQ multiplex PCR. Of a few hundred thousand clones listed, over 75% were seen once; the top ten hold approximately 0.99%. The specimen sequenced was PBMCs or T cells enriched from blood (not recorded which). The receptors originated from a woman aged 25 to 39 who had recovered from COVID-19. Each CDR3 is given with its conserved first and last residue.

j_call,v_call,cdr3_aa
TRBJ1-5,TRBV7-2,CASSLVSGGNQPQHF
TRBJ2-5,TRBV27,CASRSTGAWYQETQYF
TRBJ1-5,TRBV19,CASSTTGANQPQHF
TRBJ1-2,TRBV2,CASTWDRGDYGYTF
TRBJ2-5,TRBV7-9,CASSQNSGGFETQYF
TRBJ1-5,TRBV27,CASSLNTGGQPQHF
TRBJ1-5,TRBV7-9,CASSLDQGPQHF
TRBJ1-5,TRBV15,CATSRKGRPGGSNQPQHF
TRBJ1-1,TRBV12-5,CASGQGTTAPAFF
TRBJ2-5,TRBV7-2,CASSLPRGPETQYF
TRBJ1-2,TRBV11-2,CASSTRTVAGYTF
TRBJ1-2,TRBV9,CASSRGLSYTF
TRBJ2-7,TRBV5-1,CASSHASGTGVYEQYF
TRBJ2-2,TRBV10-3,CAISIAGRTGELFF
TRBJ2-5,TRBV5-1,CASTPGLAGGGTQYF
TRBJ2-3,TRBV24-1,CATSDDGQGTDTQYF
TRBJ2-3,TRBV7-9,CASSPTGTGTDTQYF
TRBJ1-2,TRBV6-5,CASSRDRDYGYTF
TRBJ1-1,TRBV7-9,CASSHTGLGDTEAFF
TRBJ1-1,TRBV18,CASSQAPGLRNTEAFF
TRBJ1-5,TRBV2,CASSEWGTGGGNQPQHF
TRBJ2-5,TRBV19,CASSPTSGGQETQYF
TRBJ1-2,TRBV5-5,CASSTGYGYTF
TRBJ1-2,TRBV28,CASISGQGFYGYTF
TRBJ1-5,TRBV7-2,CASSLDRSQPQHF
TRBJ1-2,TRBV28,CASSLGLPGGYTF
TRBJ2-3,TRBV3-1/TRBV3-2,CASSPRTSGRTDTQYF
TRBJ1-1,TRBV28,CASSSPGLMMNTEAFF
TRBJ1-5,TRBV6-6,CASRPTASNQPQHF
TRBJ2-2,TRBV7-6,CASSLGGTDYTGELFF
TRBJ1-2,TRBV9,CASSVVGGYGYTF
TRBJ2-2,TRBV5-1,CASSTGQFTGELFF
TRBJ2-1,TRBV28,CASTSPAGDYNEQFF
TRBJ1-3,TRBV5-1,CASSDRVSGNTIYF
TRBJ2-7,TRBV5-1,CASNPAGGKSYEQYF
TRBJ1-2,TRBV15,CATSRSDSPTGYTF
TRBJ1-1,TRBV28,CASSLSPGSRGNTEAFF
TRBJ1-5,TRBV5-4,CASSLQGVNQPQHF
TRBJ2-3,TRBV27,CASSSLLAGADTQYF
TRBJ1-2,TRBV19,CASHDRVLTGYTF
TRBJ1-5,TRBV19,CASSVTGTSDQPQHF
TRBJ1-1,TRBV5-5,CASSHLVRQGARTEAFF
TRBJ1-1,TRBV6-2/TRBV6-3,CASSYFGDTEAFF
TRBJ2-1,TRBV10-2,CASSLGSYNEQFF
TRBJ2-7,TRBV6-5,CASSLTGATYEQYF
TRBJ1-6,TRBV27,CASKSDRGGVNSPLHF
TRBJ2-5,TRBV3-1/TRBV3-2,CASSQDGRRPGETQYF
TRBJ2-5,TRBV19,CASSASSAETQYF
TRBJ1-4,TRBV2,CASTEEGKKLFF
TRBJ2-2,TRBV19,CASTERPRGRTGELFF
TRBJ1-6,TRBV9,CASSTWTEGSPLHF
TRBJ1-3,TRBV6-5,CASRDRKPGNTIYF
TRBJ1-2,TRBV24-1,CATSDAEDRVNGYTF
TRBJ2-2,TRBV11-3,CASSGARGGRTGELFF
TRBJ1-1,TRBV28,CASSSLTGQYSEAFF
TRBJ2-6,TRBV6-2/TRBV6-3,CASSTQGAGANVLTF
TRBJ2-3,TRBV27,CASSSHPRGTQYF
TRBJ2-2,TRBV7-9,CASSSPTGELFF